This entry lists 17 T cell receptor beta chains sequenced from one sample in a study of control samples from healthy donors and cancer patients (dated by TCRdb to 2018 to 2020). Library generation was performed with the immunoSEQ multiplex PCR assay. TCRdb provides this immuneACCESS table in a form limited to in-frame rearrangements. Some clones are lacking; in checked studies, under half of them reflect an unresolved V gene, and why the rest are absent is not known. This sample gives 150,000 to 200,000 clones in total; 90% to 95% of them show up just once. The ten largest clonotypes hold 1.4% of the sample. Sample: blood. These receptors all come from a man aged 30 to 39 in good health.

The genes are TRBV6-5 and TRBJ2-7, with D unresolved. The V gene's germline CDR1 is MNHEY and CDR2 SVGAGI. V dropped 7 bases and J dropped 2 bases, with 15 bases sitting between them. This CDR3 comprises 14 residues. CDR3 in DNA: TGTGCCAGCACGTCGTTCACCCAGACCTACGAGCAGTACTTC. Protein sequence: CASTSFTQTYEQYF.

In this sample, this clone turned up once. V is TRBV5-1 and J is TRBJ1-4; weak D call: TRBD1 (5 bases). The germline V gene has CDR1 SGHRS and CDR2 YFSETQ. Trimming left V 5 bases short and J 0 bases short, with 8 bases between. The length of the CDR3 is 14 residues. The CDR3 region has the DNA TGCGCCAGCAGTCCACAGGCAACTAATGAAAAACTGTTTTTT. This encodes CASSPQATNEKLFF. The variable domain in full, completed from reference TRBV5-1 and TRBJ1-4, reads KAGVTQTPRYLIKTRGQQVTLSCSPISGHRSVSWYQQTPGQGLQFLFEYFSETQRNKGNFPGRFSGRQFSNSRSEMNVSTLELGDSALYLCASSPQATNEKLFFGSGTQLSVL.

As regards this clone: The identical CDR3 is also encoded by other nucleotide sequences in the sample. This chain joins TRBV7-2 and TRBJ2-4; 14 bases align to TRBD2. Germline lookup yields CDR1 SGHTA and CDR2 FQGNSA. Trimming removed 5 bases from V and 2 bases from J; junction bases left unmatched: 11. There are 19 residues in the CDR3. The CDR3 here is CASSPQTSGGAPTKNIQYF. As DNA, the CDR3 is TGTGCCAGCAGCCCCCAGACTAGCGGGGGGGCCCCTACCAAAAACATTCAGTACTTC.

The chain joins TRBV5-1 to TRBJ1-1; D unresolved. Trimming cost V 0 bases and J 3 bases, with 18 bases left between them. This CDR3 comprises 17 residues. In germline, CDR1 is SGHRS, CDR2 YFSETQ. DNA for the CDR3: TGCGCCAGCAGCTTGGTGGGTATCCGCCGCCAGGACACTGAAGCTTTCTTT. Translation: CASSLVGIRRQDTEAFF.

The chain recombines TRBV9 with TRBJ1-4; D not certain. The CDR3 length is 13 residues. Germline CDR1 SGDLS, CDR2 YYNGEE. Trimming shortened V by 5 bases and J by 6 bases, and 11 bases separated the two germline ends. The CDR3 here is CASSPAGDEKLFF. The CDR3 DNA follows: TGTGCCAGCAGTCCCGCCGGGGATGAAAAACTGTTTTTT.

The CDR3 loop is CSGWGDRGGTDTQYF. CDR3 coding DNA: TGCAGCGGGTGGGGGGACAGGGGAGGGACAGATACGCAGTATTTT. J is TRBJ2-3 and V is TRBV29-1, with 10 nucleotides matching TRBD1. This CDR3 is 15 amino acids long. V lost 7 bases to trimming and J lost 3 bases; unmatched junction nucleotides: 10. Germline V gene data show CDR1 as SQVTM and CDR2 as ANQGSEA.

This chain joins TRBV6-1 and TRBJ2-7; perhaps TRBD1 as D (5 bases). Germline-derived CDR1 and CDR2 are MNHNS and SASEGT. There are 17 residues in the CDR3. V was cut by 1 base and J by 4 bases, with 20 bases left in between. CDR3 in DNA: TGTGCCAGCAGTGAAGTGGCCGACAGCCGATTTTTTTACGAGCAGTACTTC. This sequence encodes CASSEVADSRFFYEQYF.

This chain connects TRBV27 to TRBJ2-1; D unclear. Looked up from germline, CDR1 is MNHEY and CDR2 is SMNVEV (reference sequence). The CDR3 loop spans 14 amino acids. The V end lost 5 bases, the J end lost 6 bases, and 14 bases lay between the germline ends. Here the CDR3 DNA reads TGTGCCAGCAGTGTAAAGAGTTGGCTCAATGAGCAGTTCTTC. Translated: CASSVKSWLNEQFF.

The chain links TRBV18 to TRBJ2-5; D unresolved. The CDR3 covers 14 residues. V was shortened by 3 bases and J by 2 bases, with 10 bases between the two germline ends. CDR1 KGHSH and CDR2 LQKENI come from the germline V gene. The CDR3 here is CASSPVGSQETQYF. CDR3 sequence (DNA): TGTGCCAGCTCACCGGTAGGCTCACAAGAGACCCAGTACTTC.

The chain couples TRBV2 to TRBJ1-2, with 8 bases that match TRBD1. With 8 bases clipped from V and 6 bases from J, the junction kept 8 bases outside the gene matches. The CDR3 has 13 amino acids. Germline V gene sequence: CDR1 SNHLY, CDR2 FYNNEI. The DNA for the CDR3 is TGTGCCAGCGGAAGGACAGGGAACGATGGCTACACCTTC. As protein: CASGRTGNDGYTF.

The rearrangement uses TRBV9 and TRBJ2-1, with TRBD1 matching over 8 bases. The CDR3 covers 16 residues. Losses at the gene ends were 3 bases for V and 5 bases for J; bases not matched to a gene: 10. The germline V gene has CDR1 SGDLS and CDR2 YYNGEE. CDR3 sequence: CASSANRDRPNNEQFF. The CDR3 DNA reads TGTGCCAGCAGCGCTAACCGGGACAGGCCTAACAATGAGCAGTTCTTC.

The J gene is TRBJ1-6, the V gene TRBV2; a weak D match, TRBD1 (6 bases). Trimming stripped 2 bases from V and 4 bases from J, with 15 bases between. This CDR3 spans 17 amino acids. From germline, CDR1 is SNHLY and CDR2 FYNNEI. CDR3 nucleotides: TGTGCCAGCAGTGAAACAACATCGACAGGTTATAATTCACCCCTCCACTTT. Protein product: CASSETTSTGYNSPLHF. The complete variable domain, with remaining parts taken from reference TRBV2 and TRBJ1-6, reads EPEVTQTPSHQVTQMGQEVILRCVPISNHLYFYWYRQILGQKVEFLVSFYNNEISEKSEIFDDQFSVERPDGSNFTLKIRSTKLEDSAMYFCASSETTSTGYNSPLHFGNGTRLTVT.

On this clone itself: The same CDR3 also results from other DNA sequences found in this sample. The chain links TRBV20-1 to TRBJ1-5; D is perhaps TRBD1 (5 bases). V was pared by 3 bases and J by 4 bases, with 13 bases between. From germline, CDR1 is DFQATT and CDR2 SNEGSKA (reference sequence). The CDR3 loop spans 14 amino acids. This CDR3 reads CSASTGPLNQPQHF. CDR3 DNA: TGCAGTGCTAGTACGGGGCCGTTGAATCAGCCCCAGCATTTT.

V gene TRBV28 combines with J gene TRBJ1-2; 10 bases align to TRBD1. Germline-derived CDR1 and CDR2 are MDHEN and SYDVKM. With V trimmed by 3 bases and J by 7 bases, 2 bases remained unmatched. This CDR3 has 13 amino acids. The CDR3 region is CASSLGTGVGYTF. The DNA of the CDR3 is TGTGCCAGCAGTTTGGGGACAGGGGTTGGCTACACCTTC.

Concerning this clone: Other DNA sequences from this sample encode an identical CDR3 as well. The V call is TRBV18, the J call TRBJ1-1, with D tentatively TRBD1 (5 bases). CDR3 length: 14 amino acids. Per germline, CDR1 KGHSH and CDR2 LQKENI. V was cut by 3 bases and J by 2 bases, with 10 bases left in between. CDR3 protein: CASSPGQLNTEAFF. The CDR3, as DNA: TGTGCCAGCTCACCCGGACAACTAAACACTGAAGCTTTCTTT.

The J gene is TRBJ1-1, the V gene TRBV6-5; no clear D. Germline values: CDR1 MNHEY, CDR2 SVGAGI. V was pared by 11 bases and J by 0 bases, with 7 bases between. This CDR3 has 11 amino acids. CDR3 sequence reads: CAVGVNTEAFF. For the CDR3, the DNA is TGTGCCGTTGGGGTGAACACTGAAGCTTTCTTT.

A note on this clone: Relative to the germline gene, one junction end is altered; a read error may explain this. The V call is TRBV25-1, the J call TRBJ1-1; D is possibly TRBD1 (6 bases). Germline lookup yields CDR1 MGHDK and CDR2 SYGVNS. The CDR3 is 16 residues long. This CDR3 is CAGSDVGRGVNTEAFF. The CDR3 nucleotides are TGTGCCGGCAGTGATGTCGGGAGGGGGGTGAACACTGAAGCTTTCTTT.